This T cell receptor (beta chain) was found in a study of T cells after yellow fever vaccination. This CDR3 has 16 residues. J was trimmed by 5 bases and V by 0 bases; bases with no gene match: 8. Germline loops: CDR1 MGHRA, CDR2 YSYEKL. MiXCR, applied by TCRdb to the 5' RACE reads, yields one record per CDR3 protein. The profile shows about 74,000 distinct CDR3 sequences, roughly 6.9% of them singletons. The source material was CD8+ T cells sorted from PBMCs, sampled roughly 5 days after the first yellow fever vaccination. This receptor was identified in a young man who received the YFV17D yellow fever vaccine. The genes are TRBV4-1 and TRBJ2-5; 8 bases are a match to TRBD1. DNA for the CDR3: TGCGCCAGCAGCCAAGAATCTGCAGGGGGCGGCGAGACCCAGTACTTC. Translation gives CASSQESAGGGETQYF.